The clone carrying this T cell receptor beta chain was counted at least ten times. Its cognate antigen is unknown. The source of the sample is a study of T cells in Graves' hyperthyroidism and ophthalmopathy. Study-wide results and limits: A 13 V-J model separated ophthalmopathy from stable hyperthyroidism.

V shed 3 bases and J shed 3 bases, with 8 bases lying between them. The CDR3 loop spans 13 amino acids. RNA transcripts served as the template for amplifying TCR beta CDR3 regions. Initially, a first-round RT-PCR of the TCR CDR3 employed the HTBI primer set. One entry per CDR3 protein results from TCRdb running MiXCR on the multiplex PCR reads. This table holds approximately 610,000 distinct CDR3 sequences, roughly 14% found once. Ophthalmopathy patients had moderate-to-severe active disease, CAS ≥3, NOSPECS ≥4, and disease duration under 3 months. The authors obtained PBMCs from around 11 ml of fresh peripheral blood.

Material: blood. The rearrangement uses TRBV12-3 or TRBV12-4 and TRBJ2-5, with unresolved D. The TCR originated in a woman between 40 and 55 years old with Graves' ophthalmopathy. This chain's CDR3 is CASSFNSKETQYF. The CDR3 DNA reads as TGTGCCAGCAGTTTTAATAGTAAAGAGACCCAGTACTTC.